These 15 T cell receptor beta chains were sequenced from one sample in a study of OX40 agonist ivuxolimab in advanced cancers. Profiled with immunoSEQ multiplex PCR; TCRdb holds only in-frame clones, not every one. The table includes 35,000 to 45,000 clones, more than 80% detected once. The input for sequencing was CD4+ or CD8+ T cells sorted from blood, taken in a trial of the OX40 agonist ivuxolimab. All receptors derive from an adult with an advanced solid tumor such as melanoma, head and neck, liver or kidney cancer.

The chain employs TRBV6-5 and TRBJ2-2, with D perhaps matching TRBD2 (6 bases). The CDR3 covers 13 residues. Germline values: CDR1 MNHEY, CDR2 SVGAGI. Trimming stripped 2 bases from V and 7 bases from J, with 8 bases between. The CDR3 bases are TGTGCCAGCAGTTACCGGGGGATCGGGGAGCTGTTTTTT. Amino acids: CASSYRGIGELFF.

The genes are TRBV18 and TRBJ2-1; 9 positions match TRBD2. This CDR3 has 16 amino acids. Germline V gene data show CDR1 as KGHSH and CDR2 as LQKENI. V gave up 4 bases and J gave up 4 bases; unmatched junction bases: 8. CDR3 amino acids: CASSLGTSPPYNEQFF. The CDR3 nucleotides are TGTGCCAGCTCACTCGGGACTAGCCCCCCTTACAATGAGCAGTTCTTC.

V usage is TRBV30 and J usage is TRBJ2-7; D is possibly TRBD1 (7 bases). Germline values: CDR1 GTSNPN, CDR2 SVGIG (reference sequence). The CDR3 consists of 15 residues. Trimming shortened V by 2 bases and J by 5 bases, and 19 bases separated the two germline ends. CDR3 residues: CAWSPPDRRDHEQYF. The CDR3 nucleotides read TGTGCCTGGAGTCCACCGGACAGGAGGGACCACGAGCAGTACTTC.

The sample holds one count of this clone. This chain connects TRBV27 to TRBJ1-2; the D gene is possibly TRBD1 (6 bases). The germline V gene encodes CDR1 MNHEY and CDR2 SMNVEV (reference sequence). V was clipped by 5 bases and J by 7 bases, with 17 bases between them. The CDR3 extends over 14 amino acids. CDR3 loop: CASSSPTGSGGYTF. Written as DNA, the CDR3 is TGTGCCAGCAGTAGCCCAACAGGGTCCGGTGGCTACACCTTC.

This chain joins TRBV7-2 and TRBJ1-4; tentative D call: TRBD1 (6 bases). In germline, CDR1 is SGHTA, CDR2 FQGNSA. The CDR3 runs 18 residues. Trimming pared 2 bases from V and 0 bases from J, leaving 16 bases between. The CDR3 coding sequence is TGTGCCAGCAGCTTATTACAGGGAGTCTTGCCAACTAATGAAAAACTGTTTTTT. Encoded protein: CASSLLQGVLPTNEKLFF.

A single count supports this clone. The gene calls are TRBV5-1 and TRBJ2-7; TRBD1 matches 9 bases. This CDR3 is built from 19 residues. Germline loops: CDR1 SGHRS, CDR2 YFSETQ. V lost 0 bases, J lost 1 base, and 14 bases stayed unmatched. CDR3 DNA: TGCGCCAGCAGCTTGGCAGGGACAGGGTACCGAGGGTTGTCCTACGAGCAGTACTTC. It yields the protein CASSLAGTGYRGLSYEQYF.

The chain combines TRBV7-2 with TRBJ2-1, with D possibly TRBD2 on 6 matching bases. The V and J ends lost 3 bases and 5 bases respectively, with 14 bases between them. The CDR3 contains 15 residues. The germline gives CDR1 SGHTA, CDR2 FQGNSA. Here the CDR3 reads CASSLGTQVNNEQFF. The CDR3 bases are TGTGCCAGCAGCTTGGGGACTCAAGTCAACAATGAGCAGTTCTTC.

The chain carries TRBV20-1 and TRBJ2-5; D gene uncertain. The germline CDR1 and CDR2 sequences are DFQATT and SNEGSKA (reference sequence). Trimming removed 1 base from V and 5 bases from J, with 5 bases in between. This CDR3 has 11 residues. The CDR3 protein is CSARVRETQYF. DNA of the CDR3: TGCAGTGCTAGAGTGCGCGAGACCCAGTACTTC.

This rearrangement joins TRBV4-1 to TRBJ1-1; 8 bases align to TRBD1. The J segment lost 3 bases and the V segment lost 1 base, leaving 13 bases of the junction unmatched. The CDR3 runs 18 residues. Germline V lookup: CDR1 MGHRA, CDR2 YSYEKL. CDR3 nucleotide sequence: TGCGCCAGCAGCCAAGCGAGCGCAGGGGGCGGTGAGGACACTGAAGCTTTCTTT. It specifies CASSQASAGGGEDTEAFF.

The chain has TRBV9 and TRBJ2-4; D gene uncertain. Between the trimmed V and J ends, which lost 3 bases and 4 bases, there was a span of 5 bases. Germline V gene sequence: CDR1 SGDLS, CDR2 YYNGEE. This CDR3 is 12 amino acids long. The CDR3 region has the DNA TGTGCCAGCAGCGGGGATAAAAACATTCAGTACTTC. Amino acids: CASSGDKNIQYF.

The chain employs TRBV27 and TRBJ2-3, with D perhaps TRBD1 (6 bases). The germline V gene encodes CDR1 MNHEY and CDR2 SMNVEV (reference sequence). This CDR3 region has 13 residues. Trimming stripped 2 bases from V and 6 bases from J, with 9 bases between. The DNA of the CDR3 is TGTGCCAGCAGTTTACAGGGGCCCGATACGCAGTATTTT. It encodes CASSLQGPDTQYF.

V usage is TRBV5-6 and J usage is TRBJ2-3; 8 nucleotides align to TRBD1. V lost 4 bases, J lost 5 bases, and 9 bases stayed unmatched. Germline CDR1 is SGHDT and CDR2 is YYEEEE. The CDR3 is made up of 15 amino acids. CDR3 amino acids: CASSQSRQGKDTQYF. DNA for the CDR3: TGTGCCAGCAGCCAATCCAGACAGGGGAAAGATACGCAGTATTTT.

The chain recombines TRBV5-8 with TRBJ2-7, with a tentative D call TRBD1 (5 bases). Germline-derived CDR1 and CDR2 are SGHTS and YDEGEE. The CDR3 extends over 16 amino acids. Trimming removed 5 bases at V and 3 bases at J, with 21 bases between. CDR3 DNA: TGTGCCAGCAGTTCACCAGACAGCGTTCTAGTCTACGAGCAGTACTTC. Residues: CASSSPDSVLVYEQYF.

The table lists this clone with a count of one. The gene calls are TRBV19 and TRBJ2-3; the D gene is possibly TRBD1 (6 bases). Germline loops: CDR1 LNHDA, CDR2 SQIVND (reference sequence). CDR3 size: 15 residues. Trimming removed 8 bases from V and 3 bases from J, with 18 bases in between. This chain's CDR3 is CASCQGSLRTDTQYF. In nucleotides, the CDR3 is TGTGCCAGTTGTCAGGGGAGTTTACGAACAGATACGCAGTATTTT.

V and J are TRBV6-5 and TRBJ1-2; the match to TRBD1 covers 9 bases. The CDR3 totals 16 residues. CDR1 is MNHEY and CDR2 is SVGAGI in the germline V gene. V shed 2 bases, J shed 8 bases, and the junction held 12 bases outside the gene matches. The CDR3 nucleotides are TGTGCCAGCAGTTACCCTAGCCGGGACAGGGAAAACGGCTACACCTTC. This encodes CASSYPSRDRENGYTF.